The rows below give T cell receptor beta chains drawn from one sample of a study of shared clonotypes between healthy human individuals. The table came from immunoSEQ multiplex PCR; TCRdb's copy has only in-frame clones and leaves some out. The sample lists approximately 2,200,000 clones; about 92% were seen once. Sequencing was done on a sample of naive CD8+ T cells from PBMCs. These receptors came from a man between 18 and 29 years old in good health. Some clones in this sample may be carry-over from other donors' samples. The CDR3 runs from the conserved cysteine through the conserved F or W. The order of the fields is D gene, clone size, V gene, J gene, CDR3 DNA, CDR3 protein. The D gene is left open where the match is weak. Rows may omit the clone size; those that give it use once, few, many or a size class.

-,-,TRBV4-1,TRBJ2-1,TGCGCCAGCAGAGCACAGGGAGGGGTCTCCTACAATGAGCAGTTCTTC,CASRAQGGVSYNEQFF
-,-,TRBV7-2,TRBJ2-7,TGTGCCAGCAGCTTAGCATCAGGGGGGGTGGCCTACGAGCAGTACTTC,CASSLASGGVAYEQYF
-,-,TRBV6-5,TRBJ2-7,TGTGCCAGCAGTTACTCGCAGGACTACGAGCAGTACTTC,CASSYSQDYEQYF
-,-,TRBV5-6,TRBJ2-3,TGTGCCAGCAGCCCCGGGACATCAACAGATACGCAGTATTTT,CASSPGTSTDTQYF
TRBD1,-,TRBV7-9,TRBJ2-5,TGTGCCAGCAGCTTACAGGGGGCCGGGTGGGAGACCCAGTACTTC,CASSLQGAGWETQYF
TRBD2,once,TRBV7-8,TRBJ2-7,TGTGCCAGCAGCTTATACTCGGGAGGGCCGTCCGAGCAGTACTTC,CASSLYSGGPSEQYF
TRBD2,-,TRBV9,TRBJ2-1,TGTGCCAGCAGCCCAGGCGGGGGGGGCCCGTTCTTC,CASSPGGGGPFF
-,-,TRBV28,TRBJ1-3,TGTGCCAGCAGACAGGAGCCGCCATCCCTCCTCTCTGGAAACACCATATATTTT,CASRQEPPSLLSGNTIYF
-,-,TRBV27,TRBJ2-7,TGTGCCAGCAGTACGCGGGACCCACGCTACGAGCAGTACTTC,CASSTRDPRYEQYF
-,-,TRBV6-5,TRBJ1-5,TGTGCCAGTTCCACCGCCAATCAGCCCCAGCATTTT,CASSTANQPQHF
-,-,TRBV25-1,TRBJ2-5,TGTGCCAGCACCCTTGACGGGACCCAGTACTTC,CASTLDGTQYF
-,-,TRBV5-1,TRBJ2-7,TGCGCCAGCAGCTTGGGGATACTAGCCTACGAGCAGTACTTC,CASSLGILAYEQYF
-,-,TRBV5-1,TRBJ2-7,TGCGCCAGCAGCTTGACAGGTGCTATCTACGAGCAGTACTTC,CASSLTGAIYEQYF
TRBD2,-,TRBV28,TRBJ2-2,TGTGCCAGCAGTTTCTATCGGACTAGCGGGCACACCGGGGAGCTGTTTTTT,CASSFYRTSGHTGELFF
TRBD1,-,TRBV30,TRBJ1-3,TGTGCCTGGAGTGTAACAGGGGGCTCTGGAAACACCATATATTTT,CAWSVTGGSGNTIYF
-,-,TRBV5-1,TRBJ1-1,TGCGCCAGCAGAGGTGAGGGAAACACTGAAGCTTTCTTT,CASRGEGNTEAFF
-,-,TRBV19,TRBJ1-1,TGTGCCAGTAGCTTTACAATCACCCAAGGTGAAGCTTTCTTT,CASSFTITQGEAFF
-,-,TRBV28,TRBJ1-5,TGTGCCAGCAGTTTTTTGGGGCAGGGGAAGGGGGATAATCAGCCCCAGCATTTT,CASSFLGQGKGDNQPQHF
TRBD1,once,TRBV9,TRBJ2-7,TGTGCCAGCAGCGTAGGGACAGGGGGTTCCTACGAGCAGTACTTC,CASSVGTGGSYEQYF
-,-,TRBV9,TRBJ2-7,TGTGCCAGCAGCCGTAGAGCGGCAGGGGCGGCCTACGAGCAGTACTTC,CASSRRAAGAAYEQYF
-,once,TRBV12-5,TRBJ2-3,TGTGCTAGTGGTTCCTCCCGAACAGATACGCAGTATTTT,CASGSSRTDTQYF
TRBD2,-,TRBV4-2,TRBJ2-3,TGTGCCAGCAGCCAAGATACCTGGACGGGCCGCGGGAGTGGGACAGATACGCAGTATTTT,CASSQDTWTGRGSGTDTQYF
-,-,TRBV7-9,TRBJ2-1,TGTGCCAGCAGCTCGCCCCCTGGGGGTGTGGACAATGAGCAGTTCTTC,CASSSPPGGVDNEQFF
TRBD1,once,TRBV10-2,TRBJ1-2,TGCGCCAGCAGTCCCCCGGGACAGGGAACCTATGGCTACACCTTC,CASSPPGQGTYGYTF
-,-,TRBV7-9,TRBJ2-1,TGTGCCAGCAGAGAACAGTTCGTTTACAATGAGCAGTTCTTC,CASREQFVYNEQFF
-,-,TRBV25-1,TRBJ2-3,TGTGCCAGCATCGATGGGGCAGCTAGCACAGATACGCAGTATTTT,CASIDGAASTDTQYF
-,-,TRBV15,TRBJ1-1,TGTGCCACCAGCAGAGATCGGGGTTATGAAGCTTTCTTT,CATSRDRGYEAFF
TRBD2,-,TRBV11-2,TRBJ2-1,TGTGCCAGCAGCTTAGGACTAGCGAAACTGTACAATGAGCAGTTCTTC,CASSLGLAKLYNEQFF
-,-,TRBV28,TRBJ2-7,TGTGCCAGCAGTCGGACGACAGGGCATATTACCGGGACTTCAATTTACGAGCAGTACTTC,CASSRTTGHITGTSIYEQYF
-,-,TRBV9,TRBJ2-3,TGTGCCAGCAGCACAAACACAGATACGCAGTATTTT,CASSTNTDTQYF
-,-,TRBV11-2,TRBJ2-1,TGTGCCAGCAGCTCCGGGAGCCTCAATGAGCAGTTCTTC,CASSSGSLNEQFF
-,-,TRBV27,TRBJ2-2,TGTGCCAGCAGTTTGTTATCTGGGGAGCTGTTTTTT,CASSLLSGELFF
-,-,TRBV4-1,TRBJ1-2,TGCGCCAGCAGCCTGAGGGGCACAGGAGTCTATGGCTACACCTTC,CASSLRGTGVYGYTF
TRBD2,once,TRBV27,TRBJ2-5,TGTGCCAGCAGTTTGGTGGGAGGGGAGACCCAGTACTTC,CASSLVGGETQYF
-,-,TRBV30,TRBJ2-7,TGTGCCTGGAGTGTAGGCAGGATATACGAGCAGTACTTC,CAWSVGRIYEQYF
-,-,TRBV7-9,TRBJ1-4,TGTGCCATAAGAGGAGGGAAGTCGAACCCCGGGCTGTTTTTT,CAIRGGKSNPGLFF
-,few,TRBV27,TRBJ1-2,TGTGCCAGCATTTTAACAGGGCGGTACGGCTACACCTTC,CASILTGRYGYTF
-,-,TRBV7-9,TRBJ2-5,TGTGCCAGCAGCTTAGCTCAGGGGCGGGAGACCCAGTACTTC,CASSLAQGRETQYF
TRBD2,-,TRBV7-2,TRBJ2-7,TGTGCCAGCAGCTTAGACGGACTAGCGCGTTCCTACGAGCAGTACTTC,CASSLDGLARSYEQYF
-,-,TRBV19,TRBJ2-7,TGTGCCAGTAGTATCAGACTAGTCCCCCACGAGCAGTACTTC,CASSIRLVPHEQYF